The 10 T cell receptor beta chains listed next were all sequenced from one sample in a study of OX40 agonist ivuxolimab in advanced cancers. The table came from immunoSEQ multiplex PCR; TCRdb's copy has only in-frame clones and leaves some out. The repertoire has about 53,000 clones, around 90% of them found once; the top ten carry roughly 10%. The sequencing here drew on CD4+ or CD8+ T cells sorted from blood, taken in a trial of the OX40 agonist ivuxolimab. These receptors came from an adult with an advanced solid tumor such as melanoma, head and neck, liver or kidney cancer.

This chain uses TRBV5-4 with TRBJ1-2; the D gene is possibly TRBD1 (5 bases). This CDR3 is 11 amino acids long. The germline V and J ends were trimmed by 5 bases and 13 bases, with 15 bases remaining between them. Germline V gene lookup returns CDR1 SGHNT and CDR2 YYREEE (reference sequence). The CDR3: CASREGTLLTF. The CDR3 nucleotides are TGTGCCAGCAGGGAGGGGACCCTCCTCACCTTC.

This clone was detected only once. This sequence joins TRBV5-1 and TRBJ1-1, with a possible D match to TRBD1 (5 bases). Trimming took off 6 bases at V and 5 bases at J, with 5 bases between the two ends. This CDR3 region has 10 residues. Germline values: CDR1 SGHRS, CDR2 YFSETQ. The CDR3, as DNA: TGCGCCAGCAAGGGGACTGAAGCTTTCTTT. Protein sequence: CASKGTEAFF.

This clone was observed a handful of times. The chain recombines TRBV7-6 with TRBJ1-1; D is ambiguous. The germline V gene has CDR1 SGHVS and CDR2 FNYEAQ. This CDR3 comprises 12 residues. Trimming removed 6 bases from V and 11 bases from J, with 16 bases in between. The CDR3 reads CASREGWGEAFF. Written as DNA, the CDR3 is TGTGCCAGCAGAGAAGGGTGGGGAGAGGCTTTCTTT.

J is TRBJ2-7 and V is TRBV5-4, with 8 bases that match TRBD2. Germline V gene data show CDR1 as SGHNT and CDR2 as YYREEE (reference sequence). With 6 bases clipped from V and 1 base from J, the junction kept 9 bases outside the gene matches. This CDR3 has 15 residues. In DNA, the CDR3 is TGTGCCAGCACCTCCGGGACTAGTTATTCCTACGAGCAGTACTTC. Its translation: CASTSGTSYSYEQYF.

The chain links TRBV6-5 to TRBJ2-7, with 7 positions matching TRBD2. J was trimmed by 7 bases and V by 2 bases; bases with no gene match: 5. The CDR3 has 13 amino acids. Per germline, CDR1 MNHEY and CDR2 SVGAGI. The CDR3 bases are TGTGCCAGCAGTTACCACAGACTAGCAGAGCAGTACTTC. Its protein is CASSYHRLAEQYF.

CDR3 region: CASSWVTGYNEQFF. CDR3 bases: TGCGCCAGCAGCTGGGTCACAGGGTACAATGAGCAGTTCTTC. This rearrangement joins TRBV5-1 to TRBJ2-1; D is possibly TRBD1 (6 bases). The germline V gene encodes CDR1 SGHRS and CDR2 YFSETQ. This CDR3 spans 14 amino acids. Trimming shortened V by 3 bases and J by 4 bases, and 11 bases separated the two germline ends.

The chain employs TRBV6-6 and TRBJ2-5; unclear D gene. The CDR3 has 15 amino acids. V dropped 2 bases and J dropped 0 bases, with 10 bases sitting between them. The germline CDR1 and CDR2 sequences are MNHNY and SVGAGI (reference sequence). As DNA, the CDR3 is TGTGCCAGCAGTTACACGATCGAGGACCAAGAGACCCAGTACTTC. As protein: CASSYTIEDQETQYF.

The genes are TRBV30 and TRBJ2-5, with TRBD1 matching over 9 bases. The CDR3 length is 11 residues. CDR1 and CDR2 (germline): GTSNPN, SVGIG (reference sequence). J gave up 2 bases and V 8 bases, and 0 bases lay outside the gene matches. CDR3: CAGQGQETQYF. CDR3 coding DNA: TGTGCCGGACAGGGGCAAGAGACCCAGTACTTC.

The chain recombines TRBV5-4 with TRBJ2-7, with D possibly TRBD2 on 5 matching bases. V dropped 4 bases and J dropped 9 bases, with 14 bases sitting between them. This CDR3 has 12 amino acids. Per the germline V gene, CDR1 is SGHNT and CDR2 is YYREEE (reference sequence). CDR3 in DNA: TGTGCCAGCAGCGGCGACCCTGAGGGGCAGTACTTC. Protein product: CASSGDPEGQYF.

The genes are TRBV11-2 and TRBJ2-7; D uncertain. V shed 0 bases and J shed 3 bases, with 12 bases lying between them. CDR1 and CDR2 (germline): SGHAT, FQNNGV. The length of the CDR3 is 15 residues. The CDR3 coding sequence is TGTGCCAGCAGCTTAGAAATCACAGCCAACTACGAGCAGTACTTC. Protein product: CASSLEITANYEQYF.